This T cell receptor beta chain was sequenced during a study of technical replicates of blood from a few donors. This CDR3 comprises 13 residues. Trimming stripped 6 bases from V and 6 bases from J, with 12 bases between. Germline values: CDR1 LGHNT, CDR2 FRNRAP. Libraries were prepared by immunoSEQ multiplex PCR; TCRdb keeps only in-frame clonotypes and omits some of them. In the table there are 60,000 to 65,000 clones, about 90% of which are singletons. The table lists this clone with a few counts. This clonotype was obtained from a human donor in good health. Some clones in this sample may be carry-over from other donors' samples. Sequenced: PBMCs. The chain links TRBV12-5 to TRBJ1-5, with D possibly TRBD1 on 5 matching bases. DNA for the CDR3: TGTGCTAGTGGCAGGGAGGACGGTCAGCCCCAGCATTTT. Amino acids: CASGREDGQPQHF.